Below are 5 T cell receptor beta chains sequenced from a single sample in a study. One entry per CDR3 protein, called by TCRdb with MiXCR from the 5' RACE reads. In the table there are 8,000 or so distinct CDR3 sequences, approximately 71% of which are singletons. Sequencing input: tumor-infiltrating naive CD4+ T cells sorted from the breast tumor. Subset described: naive CD4+ T cells, CD4+CD45RA+CD25-. The receptors stem from a female donor with breast cancer.

The V gene is TRBV12-3 or TRBV12-4, the J gene TRBJ2-7, with 7 bases aligning to TRBD1. This CDR3 contains 14 residues. Trimming removed 3 bases from V and 2 bases from J; junction bases left unmatched: 4. The CDR3 protein is CASSLAGGTYEQYF. The CDR3 DNA follows: TGTGCCAGCAGTTTGGCAGGGGGAACCTACGAGCAGTACTTC.

This clonotype was counted only a few times. The chain recombines TRBV7-2 with TRBJ2-2; D uncertain. V lost 5 bases and J lost 6, with 16 bases in between. Per germline, CDR1 SGHTA and CDR2 FQGNSA. The CDR3 consists of 15 residues. This CDR3 is CASSPRGSMAGELFF. Here the CDR3 DNA reads TGTGCCAGCAGCCCCCGCGGTTCCATGGCCGGGGAGCTGTTTTTT.

The chain carries TRBV6-5 and TRBJ2-7; a possible D gene is TRBD2 (6 bases). Trimming took 2 bases from V and 5 from J, leaving 10 bases between them. Germline V gives CDR1 MNHEY, CDR2 SVGAGI. The CDR3 length is 13 residues. The CDR3 bases are TGTGCCAGCAGTTACCGTCCGGGAGACGAGCAGTACTTC. Its translation: CASSYRPGDEQYF.

V usage is TRBV20-1 and J usage is TRBJ2-1, with D maybe TRBD2 (6 bases). V was trimmed by 3 bases and J by 8 bases, leaving 17 bases between them. Germline lookup yields CDR1 DFQATT and CDR2 SNEGSKA (reference sequence). The CDR3 spans 14 residues. The CDR3 nucleotides read TGCAGTGCTAGGGTGTCGGCGGGGAGTCATGAGCAGTTCTTC. It codes for CSARVSAGSHEQFF.

The chain recombines TRBV20-1 with TRBJ2-7; 10 positions agree with TRBD2. Germline CDR1 DFQATT, CDR2 SNEGSKA (reference sequence). The CDR3 length is 15 residues. J lost 2 bases, V lost 3 bases, and 7 bases had no gene match. The CDR3 reads CSASIPSGRTYEQYF. The CDR3 DNA sequence: TGCAGTGCTAGCATCCCTAGCGGGAGAACCTACGAGCAGTACTTC.